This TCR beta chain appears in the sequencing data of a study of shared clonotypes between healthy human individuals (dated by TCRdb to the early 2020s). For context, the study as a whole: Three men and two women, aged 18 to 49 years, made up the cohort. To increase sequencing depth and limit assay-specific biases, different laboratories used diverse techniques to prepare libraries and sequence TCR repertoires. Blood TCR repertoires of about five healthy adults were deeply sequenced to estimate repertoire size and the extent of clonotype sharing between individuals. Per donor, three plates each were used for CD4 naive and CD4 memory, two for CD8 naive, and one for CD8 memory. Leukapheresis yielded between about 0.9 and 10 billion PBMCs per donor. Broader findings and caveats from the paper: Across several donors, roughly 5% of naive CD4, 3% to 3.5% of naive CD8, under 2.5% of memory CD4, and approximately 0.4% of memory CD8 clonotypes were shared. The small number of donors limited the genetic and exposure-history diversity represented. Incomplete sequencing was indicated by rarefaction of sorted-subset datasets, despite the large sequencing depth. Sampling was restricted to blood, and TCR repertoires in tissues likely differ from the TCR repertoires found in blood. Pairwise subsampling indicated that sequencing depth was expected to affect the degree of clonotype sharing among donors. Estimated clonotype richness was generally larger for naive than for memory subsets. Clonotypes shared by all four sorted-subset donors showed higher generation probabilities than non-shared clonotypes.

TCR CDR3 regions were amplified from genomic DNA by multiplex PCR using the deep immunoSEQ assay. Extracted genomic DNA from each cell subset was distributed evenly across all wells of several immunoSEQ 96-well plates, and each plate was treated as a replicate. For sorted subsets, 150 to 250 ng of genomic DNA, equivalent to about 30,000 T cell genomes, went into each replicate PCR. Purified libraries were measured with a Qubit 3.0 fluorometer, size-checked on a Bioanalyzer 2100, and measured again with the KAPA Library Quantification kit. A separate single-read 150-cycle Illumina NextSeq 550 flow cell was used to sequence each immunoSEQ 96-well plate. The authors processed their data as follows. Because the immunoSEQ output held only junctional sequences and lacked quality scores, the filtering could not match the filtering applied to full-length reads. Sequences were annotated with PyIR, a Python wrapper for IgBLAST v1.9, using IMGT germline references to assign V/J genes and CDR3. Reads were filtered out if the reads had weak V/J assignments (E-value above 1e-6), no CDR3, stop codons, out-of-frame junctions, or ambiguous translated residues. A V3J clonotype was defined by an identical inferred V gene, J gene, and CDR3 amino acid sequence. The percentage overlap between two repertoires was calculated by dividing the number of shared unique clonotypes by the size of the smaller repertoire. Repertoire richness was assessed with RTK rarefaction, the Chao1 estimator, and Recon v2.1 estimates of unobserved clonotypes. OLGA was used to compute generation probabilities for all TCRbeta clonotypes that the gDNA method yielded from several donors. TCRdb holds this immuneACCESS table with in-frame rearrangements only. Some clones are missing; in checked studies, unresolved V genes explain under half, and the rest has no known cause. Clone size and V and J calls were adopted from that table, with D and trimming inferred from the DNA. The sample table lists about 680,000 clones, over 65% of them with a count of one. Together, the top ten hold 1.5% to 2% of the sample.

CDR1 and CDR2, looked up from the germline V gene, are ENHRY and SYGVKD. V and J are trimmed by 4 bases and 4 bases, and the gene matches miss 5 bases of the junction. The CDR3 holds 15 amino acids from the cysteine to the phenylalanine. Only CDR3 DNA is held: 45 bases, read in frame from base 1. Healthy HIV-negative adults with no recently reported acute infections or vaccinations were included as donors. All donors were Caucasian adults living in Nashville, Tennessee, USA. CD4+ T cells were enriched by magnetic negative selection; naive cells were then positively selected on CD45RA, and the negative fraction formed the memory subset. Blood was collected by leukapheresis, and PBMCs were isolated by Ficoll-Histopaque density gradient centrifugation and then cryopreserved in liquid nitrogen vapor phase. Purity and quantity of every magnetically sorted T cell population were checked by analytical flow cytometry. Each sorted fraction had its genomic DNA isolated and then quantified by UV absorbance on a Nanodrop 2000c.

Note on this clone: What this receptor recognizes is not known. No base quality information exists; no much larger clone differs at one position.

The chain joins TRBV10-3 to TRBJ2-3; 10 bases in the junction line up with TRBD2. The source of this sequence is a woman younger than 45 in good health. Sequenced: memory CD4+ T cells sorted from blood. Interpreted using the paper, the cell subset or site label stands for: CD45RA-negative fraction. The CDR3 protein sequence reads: CAISASGSPADTQYF. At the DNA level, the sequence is TGTGCCATCAGTGCTAGCGGGAGTCCCGCAGATACGCAGTATTTT.